What follows is one T cell receptor (beta chain) and its context. This clone's antigen is unknown. No base-level quality is on record; no much larger clone is a single base apart. This entry comes from a study of OX40 agonist ivuxolimab in advanced cancers. About the investigation overall: The costimulatory receptor OX40 (CD134) was targeted by ivuxolimab, a fully human IgG2 agonistic monoclonal antibody. In the dose-escalation cohort, 75% to 85% of patients were male, and the mean age was 60 years with a range of about 20 to 80. The paper describes the monotherapy dose-escalation part (N of about 47 patients) of the phase I trial of ivuxolimab. Three dose-escalation patients achieved partial responses, one with hepatocellular carcinoma and two with cutaneous melanoma. Intravenous ivuxolimab was administered to patients every 2 weeks at six dose levels: 0.01, 0.1, 0.3, 1.5, 3 and 10 mg/kg. Patients were allowed to have had prior anti-PD-1, anti-PD-L1 or anti-CTLA-4 therapy, and around 40% of the dose-escalation patients had previously received checkpoint inhibitors. Among the roughly 52 dose-escalation patients, some 20 had hepatocellular carcinoma, roughly 15 melanoma, 9 renal cell carcinoma and 9 head and neck cancer. The point of sequencing TCRbeta in the periphery was to test whether ivuxolimab changed TCR sequence diversity and drove clonal T-cell expansion.

General conclusions and limits of the study: At doses from 0.1 to 3.0 mg/kg, clonal expansion was seen in both CD4+ and CD8+ blood T cells between baseline and week 6. Low levels of normalized T-cell clonal expansion were also seen in some nonresponding patients. Partial responders in the 0.1-3.0 mg/kg groups had among the lowest normalized peripheral clonal expansion, especially among CD8+ T cells. On average, CD8+ T cells showed more expanded clones than CD4+ T cells after ivuxolimab. Which antigens the clonally expanded peripheral T cells were specific for was not determined.

The trial excluded patients who had a history of autoimmune disease or were on systemic immunosuppression. In every dose cohort, peripheral blood was drawn for TCR sequencing at baseline, cycle 4 day 1, and cycle 7 day 1. Samples came from an open-label, multicenter, first-in-human phase I dose-escalation trial of ivuxolimab. The trial enrolled adults with locally advanced or metastatic head and neck squamous cell, hepatocellular, melanoma or renal cell carcinoma. Before TCR sequencing, CD4+ T cells and CD8+ T cells from peripheral blood were sorted into separate populations. The germline V gene (reference sequence) specifies MNHEY as CDR1 and SMNVEV as CDR2. Trimming costs V 8 bases and J 1 base, and their ends lie 6 bases apart. The CDR3 numbers 12 residues from cysteine through phenylalanine. Only CDR3 DNA is held: 36 bases, read in frame from base 1. Genomic DNA was isolated from the sorted cells so that the TCRbeta CDR3 region could be sequenced. The immunoSEQ Assay was used for sequencing of TCRbeta CDR3 regions. TCRdb provides this immuneACCESS table in a form limited to in-frame rearrangements. Some clones are lacking; in checked studies, under half of them reflect an unresolved V gene, and why the rest are absent is not known. The sample profile shows roughly 17,000 clones; 65% to 90% of them were found once. The ten biggest clones cover about 3.9% of the sample.

The TCR originated in an adult with an advanced solid tumor such as melanoma, head and neck, liver or kidney cancer. The source was CD4+ or CD8+ T cells sorted from blood, collected in a trial of the OX40 agonist ivuxolimab. This chain is built from TRBV27 and TRBJ2-1; confidence is insufficient to name the D gene. The sequenced DNA is TGTGCCAGCTCGAATTCCTACAATGAGCAGTTCTTC. It specifies CASSNSYNEQFF.